The rows below give T cell receptor beta chains drawn from one sample of a study of T cells after yellow fever vaccination. Each CDR3 protein gets one entry after TCRdb re-called the 5' RACE reads with MiXCR. The sample gives about 630,000 distinct CDR3 sequences, 10% to 15% of which show up once; 14% to 15% is in the top ten. Sample: PBMCs, taken on the day of the yellow fever booster vaccination. Receptor source: a man aged 30 to 39 who received the YFV17D yellow fever vaccine. Each CDR3 is given with its conserved first and last residue. D genes are given only for firm matches. Size is omitted from some rows. Given values are once, few, many or a class for expanded clones.

>TRBV29-1|-|-|TRBJ2-7
TGCAGCGTTGAAAACATCCGCAGCGGCGAGCAGTACTTC
CSVENIRSGEQYF
>TRBV20-1|-|-|TRBJ1-4
TGCAGTGCTAGGGGCGTCGATAATGAAAAACTGTTTTTT
CSARGVDNEKLFF
>TRBV19|TRBD2|few|TRBJ2-4
TGTGCCAGTAGTTTGATTTGGACTAGCAAAAACATTCAGTACTTC
CASSLIWTSKNIQYF
>TRBV12-3/TRBV12-4|-|-|TRBJ2-7
TGTGCCAGCAGTTTCGTAGCGGCCGGGGTGGGAGAGCAGTACTTC
CASSFVAAGVGEQYF
>TRBV29-1|-|few|TRBJ2-1
TGCAGCGTTGAAGATAAAGGGGATGAGCAGTTCTTC
CSVEDKGDEQFF
>TRBV7-9|TRBD2|-|TRBJ2-3
TGTGCCAGCAGCGCTACGAGACCCCAGCGGGACACAGATACGCAGTATTTT
CASSATRPQRDTDTQYF
>TRBV18|-|-|TRBJ2-6
TGTGCCAGCTCACAAAGGGCGGCGGCCTCTGGGGCCAACGTCCTGACTTTC
CASSQRAAASGANVLTF
>TRBV7-9|TRBD2|few|TRBJ2-3
TGTGCCAGCAGCCGTAGCGGGAGTATGCAGTATTTT
CASSRSGSMQYF
>TRBV20-1|-|-|TRBJ1-6
TGCAGTGCCCAAAAGGGGCCCCAGACAGTCTCCTATAATTCACCCCTCCACTTT
CSAQKGPQTVSYNSPLHF
>TRBV19|TRBD1|-|TRBJ1-1
TGTGCCAGTAGTATAGCCCCGGACAGGGTCCAACTACGAGCTTTCTTT
CASSIAPDRVQLRAFF
>TRBV12-3/TRBV12-4|-|few|TRBJ1-2
TGTGCCAGCACCGAAGCACATAACTATGGCTACACCTTC
CASTEAHNYGYTF
>TRBV2|-|-|TRBJ2-1
TGTGCCAGCCTTCATAAGCGGGATGAGCAGTTCTTC
CASLHKRDEQFF
>TRBV10-3|-|-|TRBJ2-7
TGTGCCATCAGTGAGTCTGCGGGAACCTCCTACGAGCAGTACTTC
CAISESAGTSYEQYF
>TRBV9|TRBD1|few|TRBJ2-1
TGTGCCAGCAGCGTGTTGGGACAGACCTACAATGAGCAGTTCTTC
CASSVLGQTYNEQFF
>TRBV7-2|-|-|TRBJ1-3
TGTGCCAGCAGCGAGGAGGGGGTAGATGGAAACACCATATATTTT
CASSEEGVDGNTIYF
>TRBV27|-|-|TRBJ2-3
TGTGCCAGCAGTTTGGGGGGTGGCATCACAGATACGCAGTATTTT
CASSLGGGITDTQYF
>TRBV15|TRBD1|few|TRBJ1-6
TGTGCCACCAGCCCGGGACAGGGTGGCTATAATTCACCCCTCCACTTT
CATSPGQGGYNSPLHF
>TRBV20-1|TRBD1|few|TRBJ1-2
TGCAGTGCTAGTGATCCTCGACAGGGGACTAACTATGGCTACACCTTC
CSASDPRQGTNYGYTF
>TRBV29-1|-|-|TRBJ2-5
TGCAGCGTTCTCCGGGACGCCGGGCAAGAGACCCAGTACTTC
CSVLRDAGQETQYF
>TRBV7-2|-|-|TRBJ1-6
TGTGCCAGCAGCCGAACCGGGACACCCCTCCACTTT
CASSRTGTPLHF
>TRBV7-9|-|few|TRBJ2-1
TGTGCCAGCAGCCCTAGGGTCCGGGACAATGAGCAGTTCTTC
CASSPRVRDNEQFF
>TRBV29-1|-|few|TRBJ1-5
TGCAGCGTTGAGTTTGCCGGACACCCCAATCAGCCCCAGCATTTT
CSVEFAGHPNQPQHF
>TRBV7-9|-|-|TRBJ2-7
TGTGCCAGCAGCAAGCAGGGCCCCTACGAGCAGTACTTC
CASSKQGPYEQYF
>TRBV5-1|-|few|TRBJ2-5
TGCGCCAGCAAATACGGGAACGAAGAGACCCAGTACTTC
CASKYGNEETQYF
>TRBV20-1|TRBD2|few|TRBJ2-3
TGCAGTGCTAGAGGGTTGGCGGGAGCCCCAGATACGCAGTATTTT
CSARGLAGAPDTQYF
>TRBV14|-|few|TRBJ1-3
TGTGCCAGCAGCCAAGATCCTGTGACATTCTCTGGAAACACCATATATTTT
CASSQDPVTFSGNTIYF
>TRBV7-2|TRBD1|-|TRBJ2-7
TGTGCCAGCAGCTTAATGGTGGGACAGGGATCCGAGCAGTACTTC
CASSLMVGQGSEQYF
>TRBV3-1|-|few|TRBJ2-7
TGTGCCAGCAGCCAAGGTATAGCGAGATACGAGCAGTACTTC
CASSQGIARYEQYF
>TRBV29-1|TRBD1|-|TRBJ2-1
TGCAGCGCCCGAAGGGCAGGGGGAAGTAATGAGCAGTTCTTC
CSARRAGGSNEQFF
>TRBV4-2|-|few|TRBJ2-1
TGTGCCAGCAGCCAACTACCTCATGTCGGGAATACCTACAATGAGCAGTTCTTC
CASSQLPHVGNTYNEQFF
>TRBV3-1|-|many|TRBJ2-2
TGTGCCAGCAGCCAGATCACCGGGGAGCTGTTTTTT
CASSQITGELFF
>TRBV7-3|-|-|TRBJ2-3
TGTGCCAGCAGTCGACCCACCTCACGAGCAGCTAGCACAGATACGCAGTATTTT
CASSRPTSRAASTDTQYF
>TRBV3-1|TRBD2|-|TRBJ2-1
TGTGCCAGCAGCCAAGTGCCGGGACTAGCGGGAGTTGAGCAGTTCTTC
CASSQVPGLAGVEQFF
>TRBV12-3/TRBV12-4|TRBD2|few|TRBJ2-1
TGTGCCAGCTGGGGCGTAGCGGGAGGGGGGAATGAGCAGTTCTTC
CASWGVAGGGNEQFF
>TRBV7-9|-|-|TRBJ2-5
TGTGCCAGCAGCTTAATAACAGAGACCCAGTACTTC
CASSLITETQYF
>TRBV6-5|-|few|TRBJ2-5
TGTGCCAGCGGCTTCCAGGGAAAGACCCAGTACTTC
CASGFQGKTQYF
>TRBV5-1|-|-|TRBJ1-2
TGCGCCAGCAGCTTCGACACCGTTCCTGGCTACACCTTC
CASSFDTVPGYTF
>TRBV12-3/TRBV12-4|-|few|TRBJ2-5
TGTGCCAGCGGATACTCTGGGGGACAAGAGACCCAGTACTTC
CASGYSGGQETQYF
>TRBV20-1|TRBD1|-|TRBJ2-5
TGCAGTGCTAGAGCCGTAGACAGGGATGAGACCCAGTACTTC
CSARAVDRDETQYF
>TRBV6-1|-|-|TRBJ1-3
TGTGCCAGCAGGCAAGGGACGGCCTCTGGAAACACCATATATTTT
CASRQGTASGNTIYF